This T cell receptor beta chain derives from a study of blood T cell repertoires in COVID-19. Overall study: The United States, Italy and Spain supplied acute and convalescent COVID-19 samples. The cDNA or gDNA used as material had been derived from T cells, B-cell-depleted T cells, or PBMCs.

Everyone who took part was about 18 to 90 years old, and they came from about two dozen US areas. Grouping used clinical history reported by participants in a survey and questionnaire. The germline V and J ends were trimmed by 2 bases and 1 base, with 6 bases remaining between them. Germline CDR1 and CDR2: SGHRS and YFSETQ. This CDR3 is 13 amino acids long. The method was immunoSEQ multiplex PCR; TCRdb's version includes in-frame clones alone and lacks a portion of them. Among a few hundred thousand clones listed, approximately 90% were seen once. The sequencing input was PBMCs or T cells enriched from blood (not recorded which). The receptor was derived from a woman younger than 30 who had recovered from COVID-19. This chain uses TRBV5-1 with TRBJ1-1, with no clear D. CDR3 amino acids: CASSFLSNTEAFF. Written as DNA, the CDR3 is TGCGCCAGCAGCTTTTTATCGAACACTGAAGCTTTCTTT.